This T cell receptor beta chain was sequenced in a study of T cells after yellow fever vaccination. TCRdb independently ran MiXCR on the 5' RACE reads; one entry per CDR3 protein. The data hold 450,000 to 650,000 distinct CDR3 sequences, with 13% observed a single time. Germline values: CDR1 MNHEY, CDR2 SVGEGT. V lost 6 bases and J lost 12, with 17 bases in between. The CDR3 extends over 12 amino acids. The chain has TRBV6-2 or TRBV6-3 and TRBJ1-1; D gene uncertain. This receptor was identified in a man aged 25-45 years who received the YFV17D yellow fever vaccine. The sample consisted of PBMCs, taken on the day of the yellow fever booster vaccination. The CDR3 region is CASRPRSTKTFF. The CDR3 bases are TGTGCCAGCAGACCTAGGTCAACCAAAACTTTCTTT.